A single sample gave rise to the 17 T cell receptor beta chains below, sequenced in a study of radiotherapy plus CTLA-4 blockade in lung cancer. This table comes from immunoSEQ multiplex PCR, and its TCRdb copy is limited to in-frame clones, with some not included. The table shows over 95,000 clones, with 65% to 80% occurring only once. This specimen consisted of peripheral blood, obtained from a patient treated with radiotherapy plus ipilimumab. These receptors came from a human donor with non-small cell lung cancer who had a partial response to radiotherapy plus ipilimumab. Some clones in this sample may be carry-over from other donors' samples.

This sequence joins TRBV6-5 and TRBJ2-7, with a possible D match to TRBD2 (5 bases). This CDR3 has 11 amino acids. CDR1 and CDR2 (germline): MNHEY, SVGAGI. V lost 5 bases and J lost 7, with 9 bases in between. CDR3 loop: CASSRSGEQYF. The CDR3 coding sequence is TGTGCCAGCAGTCGAAGCGGAGAGCAGTACTTC.

The rearrangement joins TRBV6-1 to TRBJ1-2; TRBD1 aligns across 7 bases. The CDR3 covers 16 residues. Germline V lookup: CDR1 MNHNS, CDR2 SASEGT. The ends lost 4 bases at V and 3 bases at J; junction bases unmatched: 11. The CDR3 here is CASSVLGDSHYYGYTF. CDR3 sequence (DNA): TGTGCCAGCAGTGTGCTAGGGGACAGCCATTACTATGGCTACACCTTC.

The chain recombines TRBV4-2 with TRBJ1-6, with D possibly being TRBD1 (5 bases). With 2 bases removed from V and 10 bases from J, the gap between germline ends came to 15 bases. Germline loops: CDR1 LGHNA, CDR2 YNFKEQ. The CDR3 runs to 15 residues. This CDR3 reads CASSQSGGRVSPLHF. In DNA, the CDR3 is TGTGCCAGCAGCCAATCTGGGGGGAGAGTATCACCCCTCCACTTT.

CDR3 residues: CASSLRPGTVQETQYF. The CDR3 nucleotides are TGTGCCAGCAGCCTCAGACCCGGGACAGTCCAAGAGACCCAGTACTTC. V is TRBV7-2 and J is TRBJ2-5; 7 bases agree with TRBD1. The CDR3 runs 16 residues. Germline V gene data show CDR1 as SGHTA and CDR2 as FQGNSA. Unmatched junction bases numbered 10, after V lost 5 bases and J lost 1 base.

This clone has more than one count but fewer than ten. V usage is TRBV7-9 and J usage is TRBJ2-5; 10 bases align to TRBD2. The CDR3 has 15 amino acids. The ends lost 2 bases at V and 5 bases at J; junction bases unmatched: 5. Germline loops: CDR1 SEHNR, CDR2 FQNEAQ (reference sequence). CDR3 sequence reads: CASSLLAGAWETQYF. DNA of the CDR3: TGTGCCAGCAGCTTACTAGCGGGGGCGTGGGAGACCCAGTACTTC. The full variable domain, rest sourced from reference TRBV7-9 and TRBJ2-5, is DTGVSQNPRHKITKRGQNVTFRCDPISEHNRLYWYRQTLGQGPEFLTYFQNEAQLEKSRLLSDRFSAERPKGSFSTLEIQRTEQGDSAMYLCASSLLAGAWETQYFGPGTRLLVL.

The V call is TRBV2, the J call TRBJ2-3, with 8 bases lining up with TRBD2. Germline CDR1 and CDR2: SNHLY and FYNNEI. Trimming at V came to 6 bases and at J to 14 bases, leaving 10 bases not matched to a gene. This CDR3 has 12 residues. CDR3 bases: TGTGCCAGCAGAGCAACTAGCGGATCCGTGTATTTT. Translated, it gives CASRATSGSVYF.

This clone came up a few times. The genes are TRBV28 and TRBJ1-4; TRBD1 aligns across 8 bases. Germline V CDR1 and CDR2: MDHEN, SYDVKM. V lost 3 bases, J lost 8 bases, and 5 bases stayed unmatched. This CDR3 is built from 14 residues. CDR3 loop: CASSFPGGFEKLFF. CDR3 DNA: TGTGCCAGCAGTTTCCCAGGGGGCTTCGAAAAACTGTTTTTT.

The CDR3, as DNA: TGCAGCGTTGTTAAGGACACCCCCTATCAGGGGAGCACCGGGGAGCTGTTTTTT. Protein sequence: CSVVKDTPYQGSTGELFF. V gene TRBV29-1 combines with J gene TRBJ2-2, with D possibly matching TRBD1 (6 bases). The CDR3 spans 18 residues. With 4 bases removed from V and 4 bases from J, the gap between germline ends came to 25 bases. The germline V gene encodes CDR1 SQVTM and CDR2 ANQGSEA.

The J gene is TRBJ2-3, the V gene TRBV7-9; no clear D. The CDR3 contains 15 residues. The V gene's germline CDR1 is SEHNR and CDR2 FQNEAQ (reference sequence). Trimming removed 5 bases at V and 2 bases at J, with 14 bases between. CDR3 sequence: CASSLTQIFTDTQYF. In DNA, the CDR3 is TGTGCCAGCAGCCTAACCCAAATCTTCACAGATACGCAGTATTTT. Based on the CDR3 plus reference TRBV7-9 and TRBJ2-3, the full variable domain is DTGVSQNPRHKITKRGQNVTFRCDPISEHNRLYWYRQTLGQGPEFLTYFQNEAQLEKSRLLSDRFSAERPKGSFSTLEIQRTEQGDSAMYLCASSLTQIFTDTQYFGPGTRLTVL.

The chain employs TRBV19 and TRBJ2-6; D unresolved. V was cut by 3 bases and J by 1 base, with 7 bases left in between. Per germline, CDR1 LNHDA and CDR2 SQIVND (reference sequence). The CDR3 spans 15 residues. This CDR3 reads CASSMAASGANVLTF. The CDR3 nucleotides read TGTGCCAGTAGTATGGCAGCGTCTGGGGCCAACGTCCTGACTTTC.

The chain uses TRBV28 and TRBJ2-3; 11 bases line up with TRBD2. Germline CDR1 MDHEN, CDR2 SYDVKM. V was pared by 5 bases and J by 3 bases, with 7 bases of the junction left unmatched. The CDR3 spans 16 residues. The CDR3 sequence: CASSPTTSGVTDTQYF. The DNA for the CDR3 is TGTGCCAGCAGTCCGACGACTAGCGGGGTTACAGATACGCAGTATTTT.

The chain couples TRBV5-4 to TRBJ2-2; TRBD1 matches at 8 bases. The CDR3 totals 15 residues. Germline V gene data show CDR1 as SGHNT and CDR2 as YYREEE (reference sequence). Trimming cost V 3 bases and J 5 bases; bases outside gene matches: 6. The CDR3 nucleotides are TGTGCCAGCAGCTCTCAGACAGGGGCGACCGGGGAGCTGTTTTTT. This translates into CASSSQTGATGELFF. Variable domain in full (rest from reference TRBV5-4 and TRBJ2-2): ETGVTQSPTHLIKTRGQQVTLRCSSQSGHNTVSWYQQALGQGPQFIFQYYREEENGRGNFPPRFSGLQFPNYSSELNVNALELDDSALYLCASSSQTGATGELFFGEGSRLTVL.

V and J are TRBV7-2 and TRBJ1-6, with TRBD1 matching 8 bases. Germline-derived CDR1 and CDR2 are SGHTA and FQGNSA. This CDR3 comprises 16 residues. V was pared by 5 bases and J by 8 bases, with 11 bases of the junction left unmatched. In DNA form, the CDR3 reads TGTGCCAGCAGCGGACAGGGATCCTACAATGATTCACCCCTCCACTTT. Protein: CASSGQGSYNDSPLHF.

The V gene is TRBV15, the J gene TRBJ2-5; TRBD2 might be the D (5 bases). Per the germline V gene, CDR1 is LNHNV and CDR2 is YYDKDF (reference sequence). The CDR3 is 15 residues long. Between the trimmed V and J ends, which lost 0 bases and 1 base, there was a span of 9 bases. In DNA, the CDR3 is TGTGCCACCAGCAGAGATGTCGGGATCCAAGAGACCCAGTACTTC. Translating it yields CATSRDVGIQETQYF.

The chain joins TRBV5-4 to TRBJ1-4; D is perhaps TRBD1 (6 bases). V shed 5 bases and J shed 0 bases, with 11 bases lying between them. Germline-derived CDR1 and CDR2 are SGHNT and YYREEE (reference sequence). There are 15 residues in the CDR3. The CDR3, as DNA: TGTGCCAGCAGTCAAGGGGGAGCAACTAATGAAAAACTGTTTTTT. It is translated as CASSQGGATNEKLFF.

The V and J genes are TRBV4-3 and TRBJ2-7; 7 nucleotides match TRBD2. CDR1 and CDR2 from the germline V gene are LGHNA and YSLEER. The CDR3 is made up of 14 amino acids. V lost 1 base to trimming and J lost 3 bases; unmatched junction nucleotides: 3. The CDR3 coding sequence is TGCGCCAGCAGCCAAGGTGGGGAGGGCTACGAGCAGTACTTC. Its protein product is CASSQGGEGYEQYF.

The rearrangement joins TRBV2 to TRBJ1-5; 8 nucleotides match TRBD1. The CDR3 spans 14 residues. J gave up 9 bases and V 6 bases, and 10 bases lay outside the gene matches. Per germline, CDR1 SNHLY and CDR2 FYNNEI. The CDR3 bases are TGTGCCAGCAGCGCGGACAGGGCATGGAGGCCCCAGCATTTT. As protein: CASSADRAWRPQHF.